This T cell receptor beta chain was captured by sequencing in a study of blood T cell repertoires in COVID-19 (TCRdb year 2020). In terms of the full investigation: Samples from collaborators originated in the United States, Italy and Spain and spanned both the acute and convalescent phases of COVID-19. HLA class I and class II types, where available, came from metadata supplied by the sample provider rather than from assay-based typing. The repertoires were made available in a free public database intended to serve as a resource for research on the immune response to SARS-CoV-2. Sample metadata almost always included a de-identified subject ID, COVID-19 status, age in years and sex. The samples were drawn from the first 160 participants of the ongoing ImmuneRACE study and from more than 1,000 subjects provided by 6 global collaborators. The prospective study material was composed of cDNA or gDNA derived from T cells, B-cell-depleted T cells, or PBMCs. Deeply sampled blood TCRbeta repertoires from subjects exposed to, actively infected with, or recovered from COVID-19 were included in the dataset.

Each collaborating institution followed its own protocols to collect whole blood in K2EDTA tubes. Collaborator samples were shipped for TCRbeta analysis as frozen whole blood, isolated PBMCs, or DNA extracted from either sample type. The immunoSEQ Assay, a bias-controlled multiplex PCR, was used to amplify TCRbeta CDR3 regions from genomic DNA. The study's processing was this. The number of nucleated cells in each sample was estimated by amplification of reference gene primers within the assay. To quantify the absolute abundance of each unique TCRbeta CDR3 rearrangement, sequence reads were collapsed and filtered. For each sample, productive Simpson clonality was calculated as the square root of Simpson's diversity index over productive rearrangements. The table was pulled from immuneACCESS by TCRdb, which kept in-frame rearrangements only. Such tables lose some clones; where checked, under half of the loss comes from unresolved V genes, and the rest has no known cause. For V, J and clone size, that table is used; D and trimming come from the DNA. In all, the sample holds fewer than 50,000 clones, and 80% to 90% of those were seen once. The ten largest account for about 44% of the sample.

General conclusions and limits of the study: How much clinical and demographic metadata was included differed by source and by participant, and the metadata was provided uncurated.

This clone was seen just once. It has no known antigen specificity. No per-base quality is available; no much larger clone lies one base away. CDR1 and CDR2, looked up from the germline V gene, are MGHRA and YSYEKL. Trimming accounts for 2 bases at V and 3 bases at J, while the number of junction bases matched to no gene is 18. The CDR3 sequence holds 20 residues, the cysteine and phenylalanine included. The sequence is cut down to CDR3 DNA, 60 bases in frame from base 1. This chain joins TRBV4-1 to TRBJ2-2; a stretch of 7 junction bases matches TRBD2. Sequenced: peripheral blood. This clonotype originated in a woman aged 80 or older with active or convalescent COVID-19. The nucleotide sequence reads TGCGCCAGCAGCCAACTCACACACCAGCGGGAAGCACGGTACACCGGGGAGCTGTTTTTT. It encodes CASSQLTHQREARYTGELFF.